This T cell receptor beta chain was profiled in a study of metastatic and nonmetastatic thyroid tumors. The overall study: Repertoire comparisons spanned blood and tumor or nodule tissue from malignant and benign thyroid patients.

Treatment of any kind had been given to no patient before thyroid surgery. Methods used by the authors: Building a distant-metastasis classifier for papillary thyroid cancer drew on CDR3 differences across clinicopathological groups. MiXCR was used by TCRdb to re-call the PCR reads. The V and J calls come from TCRdb's annotation, not from the publication. The sample carries more than 5,500 clones, about 20% recorded once. The CDR3 consists of 12 residues. V was cut by 5 bases and J by 9 bases, with 14 bases left in between. Looked up from germline, CDR1 is MDHEN and CDR2 is SYDVKM. Study-wide points: A significant increase in TCR beta diversity was reportedly seen in malignant thyroid tumors relative to benign nodules, in blood and tumor.

In its sample, this clone was seen a few times. Its antigen is unknown. This clonotype originated in a male donor with papillary thyroid cancer or a benign thyroid nodule (not recorded which). Some clones in this sample may be carry-over from other donors' samples. Material: adjacent normal tissue. V and J are TRBV28 and TRBJ2-7; no firm D call. The CDR3 protein is CASSTQREPQYV. The DNA for the CDR3 is TGTGCCAGCAGTACTCAAAGAGAACCGCAGTACGTC.